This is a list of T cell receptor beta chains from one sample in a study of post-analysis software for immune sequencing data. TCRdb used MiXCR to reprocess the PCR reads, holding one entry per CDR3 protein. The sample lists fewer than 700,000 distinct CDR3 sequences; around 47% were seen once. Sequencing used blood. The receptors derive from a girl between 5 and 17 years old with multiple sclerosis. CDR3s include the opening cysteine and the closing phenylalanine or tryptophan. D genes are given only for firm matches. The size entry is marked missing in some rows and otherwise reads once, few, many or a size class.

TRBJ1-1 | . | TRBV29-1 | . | CSVDRGAEPEAFF | TGCAGCGTTGACCGGGGTGCGGAGCCTGAAGCTTTCTTT
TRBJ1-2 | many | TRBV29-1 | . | CSVDDTTYYGYTF | TGCAGCGTTGATGACACAACCTACTATGGCTACACCTTC
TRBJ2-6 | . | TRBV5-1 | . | CASSLTYVAGANVLTF | TGCGCCAGCAGCCTGACTTACGTCGCTGGGGCCAACGTCCTGACTTTC
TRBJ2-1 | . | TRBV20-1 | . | CSARHSAGRWKNEQFF | TGCAGTGCTAGACACTCCGCGGGCAGGTGGAAAAATGAGCAGTTCTTC
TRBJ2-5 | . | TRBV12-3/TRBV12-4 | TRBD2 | CASSFRLAGRETQYF | TGTGCCAGCAGTTTTAGGCTAGCGGGAAGAGAGACCCAGTACTTC
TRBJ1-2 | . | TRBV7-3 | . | CASSLGPGADRNYGYTF | TGTGCCAGCAGCTTGGGCCCTGGGGCTGATCGTAACTATGGCTACACCTTC
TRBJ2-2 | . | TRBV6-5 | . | CASSTGGDTGERFF | TGTGCCAGCAGTACAGGGGGGGACACCGGGGAGCGGTTTTTT
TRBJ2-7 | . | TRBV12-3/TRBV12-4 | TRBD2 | CASRTLTSGRGEQYF | TGTGCCAGCAGGACCTTGACTAGCGGGAGAGGCGAGCAGTACTTC
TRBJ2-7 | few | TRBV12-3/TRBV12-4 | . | CASSFWTSGPYEQYF | TGTGCCAGCAGTTTTTGGACATCCGGACCCTACGAGCAGTACTTC
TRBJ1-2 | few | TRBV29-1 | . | CSAQPQGGYGYTF | TGCAGCGCCCAGCCACAAGGGGGCTATGGCTACACCTTC
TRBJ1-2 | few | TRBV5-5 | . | CASSLVSRPNYGYTF | TGTGCCAGCAGCTTGGTTTCCCGACCTAACTATGGCTACACCTTC
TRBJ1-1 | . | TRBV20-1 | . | CSASSVGGATEAFF | TGCAGTGCTAGTTCGGTCGGGGGTGCCACTGAAGCTTTCTTT
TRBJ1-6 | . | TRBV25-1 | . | CASSTAYNSPLHF | TGTGCCAGCAGCACAGCCTATAATTCACCCCTCCACTTT
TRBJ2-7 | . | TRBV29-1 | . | CSVVTVDGSSYEQYF | TGCAGCGTTGTGACGGTTGACGGATCCTCCTACGAGCAGTACTTC
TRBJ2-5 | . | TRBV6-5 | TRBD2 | CASSYRLAGQGETQYF | TGTGCCAGCAGTTACCGACTAGCGGGGCAAGGGGAGACCCAGTACTTC
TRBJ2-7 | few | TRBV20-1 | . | CSAKRPLGYEQYF | TGCAGTGCTAAACGTCCCCTCGGCTACGAGCAGTACTTC
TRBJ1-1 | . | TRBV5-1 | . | CASSGREMVNTEAFF | TGCGCCAGCAGCGGCAGGGAGATGGTGAACACTGAAGCTTTCTTT
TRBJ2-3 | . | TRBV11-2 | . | CASTLGTPSDTQYF | TGTGCCAGCACCCTTGGGACTCCTTCAGATACGCAGTATTTT
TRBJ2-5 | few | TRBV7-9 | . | CASSSGNMERQYF | TGTGCCAGCAGCTCGGGCAATATGGAAAGGCAGTACTTC
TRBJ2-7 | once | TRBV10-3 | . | CATQDRPFEQYF | TGTGCCACTCAAGACAGGCCTTTCGAGCAGTACTTC
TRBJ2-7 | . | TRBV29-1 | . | CSVKGWNEQYF | TGCAGCGTTAAGGGATGGAACGAGCAGTACTTC
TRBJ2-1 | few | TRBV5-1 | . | CASSLVLGLPDNEQFF | TGCGCCAGCAGCTTGGTATTAGGACTACCGGACAATGAGCAGTTCTTC
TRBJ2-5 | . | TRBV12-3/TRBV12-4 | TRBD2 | CASSLQGSGGQETQYF | TGTGCCAGCAGTCTCCAGGGGAGCGGGGGGCAAGAGACCCAGTACTTC
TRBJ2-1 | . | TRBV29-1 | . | CSVESQEGPLGNKQFF | TGCAGCGTTGAGTCGCAAGAAGGTCCCCTGGGCAATAAGCAGTTCTTC
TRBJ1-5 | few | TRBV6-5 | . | CASSPFRQVLNQPQHF | TGTGCCAGCAGTCCCTTTAGGCAGGTTCTCAATCAGCCCCAGCATTTT
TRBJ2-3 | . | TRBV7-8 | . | CASSLANTDTQYF | TGTGCCAGCAGCTTAGCCAACACAGATACGCAGTATTTT
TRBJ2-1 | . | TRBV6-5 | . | CASSYSDSDEQFF | TGTGCCAGCAGTTACTCAGATAGCGATGAGCAGTTCTTC
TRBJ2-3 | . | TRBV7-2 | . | CASSLESGSTDTQYF | TGTGCCAGCAGCTTAGAGAGCGGGAGCACAGATACGCAGTATTTT
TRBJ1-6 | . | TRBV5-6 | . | CASSWRGTPTSLNSPLHF | TGTGCCAGCAGCTGGCGGGGGACACCAACTTCCCTTAATTCACCCCTCCACTTT
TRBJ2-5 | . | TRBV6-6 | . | CASSYEGQGLQETQYF | TGTGCCAGCAGTTACGAAGGTCAGGGGCTCCAAGAGACCCAGTACTTC
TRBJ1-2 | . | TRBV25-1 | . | CASKSPKTGYTF | TGTGCCAGCAAATCCCCGAAGACAGGCTACACCTTC
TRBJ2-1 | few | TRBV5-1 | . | CASSPRAGDNEQFF | TGCGCCAGCAGCCCGCGAGCTGGAGACAATGAGCAGTTCTTC
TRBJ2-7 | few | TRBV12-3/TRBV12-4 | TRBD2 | CASSGRTSGSYEQYF | TGTGCCAGCAGCGGAAGGACTAGCGGGAGTTACGAGCAGTACTTC
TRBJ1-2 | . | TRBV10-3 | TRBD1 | CASGTARNYGYTF | TGTGCCTCAGGGACAGCGCGTAACTATGGCTACACCTTC
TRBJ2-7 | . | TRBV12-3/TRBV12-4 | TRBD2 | CASSRSRAGGPNEQYF | TGTGCCAGTAGCAGGAGTAGAGCGGGAGGGCCGAATGAGCAGTACTTC
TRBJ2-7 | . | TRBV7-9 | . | CASSLGLFPEQYF | TGTGCCAGCAGCTTAGGGTTGTTTCCCGAGCAGTACTTC
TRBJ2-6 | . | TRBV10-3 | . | CAISGAGGSSGANVLTF | TGTGCCATCAGTGGAGCAGGGGGGAGCTCTGGGGCCAACGTCCTGACTTTC
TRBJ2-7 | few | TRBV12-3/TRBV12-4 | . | CASSWLDAYEQYF | TGTGCCAGCAGTTGGCTAGATGCTTACGAGCAGTACTTC
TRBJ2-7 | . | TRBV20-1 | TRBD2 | CSATRTSRTYEQYF | TGCAGTGCTACCCGGACTAGCAGGACCTACGAGCAGTACTTC